A single sample is the source of the 32 T cell receptor beta chains below, sequenced in a study of cytomegalovirus exposure and HLA in healthy donors. The PCR used 60 Vbeta and 13 Jbeta primers. Profiled with immunoSEQ multiplex PCR; TCRdb holds only in-frame clones, not every one. The sample consists of 150,000 or so clones, around 79% of them appearing once. What was sequenced was PBMCs. The source is a man younger than 35 in good health and CMV-seronegative.

The table lists this clone with a few counts. The rearrangement links TRBV7-9 to TRBJ2-3, with 9 bases lining up with TRBD2. The CDR3 consists of 16 residues. Germline V gives CDR1 SEHNR, CDR2 FQNEAQ (reference sequence). The V gene end was trimmed by 4 bases and the J gene end by 5 bases; junction bases not matched to a gene: 10. CDR3: CASSSNDPSGVDTQYF. In DNA, the CDR3 is TGTGCCAGCAGCTCCAATGATCCTAGCGGGGTAGATACGCAGTATTTT.

In its sample, this clone was seen a few times. V and J are TRBV7-9 and TRBJ2-7; 9 positions agree with TRBD1. V shed 6 bases, J shed 3 bases, and the junction held 9 bases outside the gene matches. The CDR3 totals 15 residues. Germline V lookup: CDR1 SEHNR, CDR2 FQNEAQ (reference sequence). CDR3 nucleotide sequence: TGTGCCAGCAGTTCGACCTGGGACAGGGACTACGAGCAGTACTTC. Encoded protein: CASSSTWDRDYEQYF.

CDR3 sequence: CASSYSRSIAKNIQYF. The CDR3 DNA is TGTGCCAGCAGTTACTCACGGAGTATAGCCAAAAACATTCAGTACTTC. V and J are TRBV6-5 and TRBJ2-4; no definite D call. Trimming removed 0 bases at V and 0 bases at J, with 9 bases between. The CDR3 length is 16 residues. Germline values: CDR1 MNHEY, CDR2 SVGAGI.

The genes are TRBV6-5 and TRBJ2-7; 10 bases align to TRBD1. Germline CDR1 is MNHEY and CDR2 is SVGAGI. J lost 5 bases, V lost 6 bases, and 7 bases had no gene match. This CDR3 comprises 14 residues. CDR3 nucleotides: TGTGCCAGCAGGAGGGGACAGGGGATACACGAGCAGTACGTC. It yields the protein CASRRGQGIHEQYV.

A few counts support this clone. The chain links TRBV19 to TRBJ2-1; the match to TRBD2 covers 12 bases. The germline V gene has CDR1 LNHDA and CDR2 SQIVND (reference sequence). V gave up 3 bases and J gave up 8 bases; unmatched junction bases: 8. This CDR3 spans 16 amino acids. The CDR3 is CASSIGLAGGGYEQFF. CDR3 bases: TGTGCCAGTAGTATTGGCCTAGCGGGGGGGGGATATGAGCAGTTCTTC. The entire variable domain, with the rest obtained from reference TRBV19 and TRBJ2-1, is as follows: DGGITQSPKYLFRKEGQNVTLSCEQNLNHDAMYWYRQDPGQGLRLIYYSQIVNDFQKGDIAEGYSVSREKKESFPLTVTSAQKNPTAFYLCASSIGLAGGGYEQFFGPGTRLTVL.

V is TRBV28 and J is TRBJ1-2; 10 bases fit TRBD1. From germline, CDR1 is MDHEN and CDR2 SYDVKM. The CDR3 is 15 residues long. The ends lost 2 bases at V and 5 bases at J; junction bases unmatched: 5. CDR3 DNA sequence: TGTGCCAGCAGTTTAAGGGGACAGGGGCCGTATGGCTACACCTTC. This translates into CASSLRGQGPYGYTF.

This rearrangement joins TRBV6-5 to TRBJ1-2; 7 nucleotides agree with TRBD1. With 8 bases clipped from V and 5 bases from J, the junction kept 8 bases outside the gene matches. This CDR3 contains 13 residues. Germline loops: CDR1 MNHEY, CDR2 SVGAGI. The CDR3 DNA reads as TGTGCCAGCGCAAACAGGGGACCTTATGGCTACACCTTC. It encodes CASANRGPYGYTF.

V and J are TRBV2 and TRBJ2-1, with D possibly TRBD2 on 7 matching bases. V lost 1 base, J lost 0 bases, and 13 bases lay in between. This CDR3 has 17 amino acids. Germline loops: CDR1 SNHLY, CDR2 FYNNEI. The chain's CDR3 is CASSEGGGALSYNEQFF. CDR3 DNA sequence: TGTGCCAGCAGTGAAGGAGGGGGGGCCCTCTCCTACAATGAGCAGTTCTTC.

The chain employs TRBV7-9 and TRBJ1-5; D is possibly TRBD1 (5 bases). Germline CDR1 SEHNR, CDR2 FQNEAQ (reference sequence). This CDR3 has 15 residues. Trimming shortened V by 1 base and J by 3 bases, and 10 bases separated the two germline ends. In DNA form, the CDR3 reads TGTGCCAGCAGCTTAGGGGGGGGTTCCAATCAGCCCCAGCATTTT. It translates to CASSLGGGSNQPQHF.

The genes are TRBV5-8 and TRBJ1-5; unclear D gene. This CDR3 is 15 amino acids long. Germline loops: CDR1 SGHTS, CDR2 YDEGEE. Trimming took off 2 bases at V and 0 bases at J, with 9 bases between the two ends. CDR3 in DNA: TGTGCCAGCAGCTTCGTCACTAATAGCAATCAGCCCCAGCATTTT. As protein: CASSFVTNSNQPQHF. Full variable domain (remainder filled in from reference TRBV5-8 and TRBJ1-5): EAGVTQSPTHLIKTRGQQATLRCSPISGHTSVYWYQQALGLGLQFLLWYDEGEERNRGNFPPRFSGRQFPNYSSELNVNALELEDSALYLCASSFVTNSNQPQHFGDGTRLSIL.

The chain joins TRBV27 to TRBJ2-5; 10 bases are a match to TRBD2. The CDR3 has 18 residues. The germline V gene has CDR1 MNHEY and CDR2 SMNVEV (reference sequence). V lost 5 bases to trimming and J lost 4 bases; unmatched junction nucleotides: 16. CDR3 in amino acids: CASSGPNPLAGVVETQYF. CDR3 coding DNA: TGTGCCAGCAGTGGGCCGAATCCTCTAGCGGGGGTGGTAGAGACCCAGTACTTC.

The chain recombines TRBV18 with TRBJ1-4; D possibly corresponds to TRBD1 (6 bases). With 2 bases removed from V and 5 bases from J, the gap between germline ends came to 15 bases. CDR1 and CDR2 from the germline V gene are KGHSH and LQKENI. CDR3 length: 16 residues. For the CDR3, the DNA is TGTGCCAGCTCACCAGGCCGTCCGGGGACAAATGAAAAACTGTTTTTT. Encoded protein: CASSPGRPGTNEKLFF.

The chain is built from TRBV6-1 and TRBJ2-7; TRBD1 matches 9 bases. Trimming removed 4 bases from V and 2 bases from J; junction bases left unmatched: 6. The CDR3 contains 15 residues. Germline CDR1 is MNHNS and CDR2 is SASEGT. The CDR3 sequence: CASSVRQGGTYEQYV. The CDR3 bases are TGTGCCAGCAGTGTCCGACAGGGGGGGACCTACGAGCAGTACGTC.

The rearrangement links TRBV19 to TRBJ2-1, with a weak D call TRBD2 (6 bases). CDR3 length: 14 residues. The V end was cut by 4 bases, the J end by 0 bases, with 7 bases between. Per the germline V gene, CDR1 is LNHDA and CDR2 is SQIVND (reference sequence). The CDR3 nucleotides read TGTGCCAGTAGTACGGGGGTCTCCTACAATGAGCAGTTCTTC. Amino acids: CASSTGVSYNEQFF.

CDR3 sequence reads: CASSGQGADTQYF. The CDR3 nucleotides are TGCGCCAGCTCCGGACAGGGAGCAGATACGCAGTATTTT. This chain uses TRBV10-2 with TRBJ2-3, with 8 bases lining up with TRBD1. This CDR3 is built from 13 residues. CDR1 is WSHSY, CDR2 SAAADI, per germline. The ends lost 8 bases at V and 4 bases at J; junction bases unmatched: 5.

The chain combines TRBV6-5 with TRBJ2-7, with D perhaps TRBD2 (6 bases). V dropped 3 bases and J dropped 5 bases, with 14 bases sitting between them. The CDR3 runs 14 residues. In germline, CDR1 is MNHEY, CDR2 SVGAGI. The CDR3 loop reads CASSYWRGAHEQYF. The DNA for the CDR3 is TGTGCCAGCAGTTATTGGAGGGGAGCCCACGAGCAGTACTTC.

The CDR3 coding sequence is TGTGCCACCAGCGAGGCGACAGGGGGCGGGGCCAACGTCCTGACTTTC. Its protein is CATSEATGGGANVLTF. The chain recombines TRBV15 with TRBJ2-6; 10 bases line up with TRBD1. The CDR3 covers 16 residues. The V segment lost 5 bases and the J segment 4 bases; nucleotides outside the gene matches: 5. Germline V gene data show CDR1 as LNHNV and CDR2 as YYDKDF (reference sequence).

The chain is built from TRBV5-6 and TRBJ1-2, with D perhaps TRBD1 (5 bases). Trimming shortened V by 6 bases and J by 0 bases, and 12 bases separated the two germline ends. This CDR3 is 14 amino acids long. Germline CDR1 SGHDT, CDR2 YYEEEE. The DNA for the CDR3 is TGTGCCAGCAACCCCAGGGTACCTAACTATGGCTACACCTTC. Translation gives CASNPRVPNYGYTF.

J is TRBJ2-1 and V is TRBV7-9; 10 bases are a match to TRBD1. The CDR3 extends over 14 amino acids. The germline CDR1 and CDR2 sequences are SEHNR and FQNEAQ (reference sequence). V trimming: 4 bases; J trimming: 12 bases; junction bases outside the gene matches: 9. DNA for the CDR3: TGTGCCAGCAGCTCGGGACAGGGGCGTCGGGGGCAGTTCTTC. It specifies CASSSGQGRRGQFF.

The chain joins TRBV7-8 to TRBJ1-1; D possibly corresponds to TRBD1 (6 bases). The V end lost 1 base, the J end lost 1 base, and 13 bases lay between the germline ends. This CDR3 comprises 16 residues. The germline V gene encodes CDR1 SGHVS and CDR2 FQNEAQ. The CDR3 sequence is CASSLGWGGGNTEAFF. The DNA of the CDR3 is TGTGCCAGCAGCTTAGGGTGGGGAGGGGGGAACACTGAAGCTTTCTTT.

This chain connects TRBV6-1 to TRBJ1-5; the D is unclear. The CDR3 is made up of 14 amino acids. Germline CDR1 reads MNHNS; CDR2 reads SASEGT. The V and J ends lost 4 bases and 2 bases respectively, with 9 bases between them. In nucleotides, the CDR3 is TGTGCCAGCAGTGGCAGGCAAGGCAATCAGCCCCAGCATTTT. This gives the protein CASSGRQGNQPQHF.

V is TRBV5-5 and J is TRBJ1-2, with D unclear. The CDR3 has 12 amino acids. Germline V gene sequence: CDR1 SGHKS, CDR2 YYEKEE (reference sequence). The V end was cut by 3 bases, the J end by 8 bases, with 11 bases between. CDR3 sequence: CASSWETGGYTF. The CDR3 DNA reads as TGTGCCAGCAGCTGGGAGACTGGCGGCTACACCTTC.

V usage is TRBV2 and J usage is TRBJ2-3; 15 nucleotides match TRBD2. Unmatched junction bases numbered 7, after V lost 6 bases and J lost 0 bases. The germline V gene has CDR1 SNHLY and CDR2 FYNNEI. The CDR3 is 18 residues long. CDR3 amino acids: CASSLGLAGGASTDTQYF. In DNA form, the CDR3 reads TGTGCCAGCAGCCTGGGACTAGCGGGGGGCGCTAGCACAGATACGCAGTATTTT.

The chain links TRBV28 to TRBJ2-1, with 9 bases lining up with TRBD1. From germline, CDR1 is MDHEN and CDR2 SYDVKM. The junction had 6 bases not matched to a gene; V was cut back by 8 bases and J by 4 bases. The CDR3 has 14 amino acids. The CDR3 coding sequence is TGTGCCAGCCCCCGGGACAGGGATTACAATGAGCAGTTCTTC. This codes for CASPRDRDYNEQFF.

The chain links TRBV6-5 to TRBJ2-7, with 12 bases matching TRBD1. Germline V gives CDR1 MNHEY, CDR2 SVGAGI. V lost 4 bases to trimming and J lost 7 bases; unmatched junction nucleotides: 8. The CDR3 length is 15 residues. The CDR3: CASSSPGQGAREQYV. Here the CDR3 DNA reads TGTGCCAGCAGTTCCCCGGGACAGGGGGCCCGGGAGCAGTACGTC.

The chain combines TRBV6-1 with TRBJ2-7, with 7 nucleotides matching TRBD1. The V segment lost 3 bases and the J segment 6 bases; nucleotides outside the gene matches: 11. This CDR3 is built from 15 residues. Germline V gene data show CDR1 as MNHNS and CDR2 as SASEGT. Here the CDR3 reads CASSETGTLAGEQYV. CDR3 in DNA: TGTGCCAGCAGTGAGACAGGGACCCTGGCTGGCGAGCAGTACGTC.

V is TRBV6-1 and J is TRBJ1-3; 12 nucleotides agree with TRBD1. This CDR3 spans 17 amino acids. Trimming at V came to 3 bases and at J to 4 bases, leaving 7 bases not matched to a gene. CDR1 is MNHNS and CDR2 is SASEGT in the germline V gene. CDR3 in amino acids: CASSDPGQGAKGNTIYF. The CDR3, as DNA: TGTGCCAGCAGTGATCCGGGACAGGGGGCAAAAGGAAACACCATATATTTT.

The J gene is TRBJ2-7, the V gene TRBV23-1; 8 positions match TRBD1. TRBV23-1 qualifies as an ORF whose function is uncertain. This CDR3 has 16 residues. V was clipped by 11 bases and J by 2 bases; unmatched bases: 17. The CDR3 coding sequence is TGCGCCCCTGGGGACAGGAGTCCGCCCTTCGCCTACGAGCAGTACTTC. It encodes CAPGDRSPPFAYEQYF.

A word on this clone: A read error may produce the germline difference seen at one junction end. This chain joins TRBV4-3 and TRBJ2-6, with 10 bases aligning to TRBD1. CDR3 length equals 20 residues. Germline V gene lookup returns CDR1 LGHNA and CDR2 YSLEER. The CDR3 protein is CASSHLVGTGVEGRANGLTF. CDR3 DNA sequence: TGCGCCAGCAGCCACTTAGTCGGGACAGGGGTTGAAGGCCGGGCCAACGGCCTGACTTTC.

About this clone itself: At one boundary the junction diverges from the germline segment, which might be a read error. The chain has TRBV5-1 and TRBJ2-7; D perhaps matches TRBD2 (7 bases). The germline V gene has CDR1 SGHRS and CDR2 YFSETQ. This CDR3 is 14 amino acids long. The CDR3 sequence is CASSLEAGAYGQYF. The CDR3 coding sequence is TGCGCCAGCAGCTTGGAGGCGGGGGCCTACGGGCAGTACTTC.

The chain is built from TRBV6-5 and TRBJ2-1; D is perhaps TRBD1 (7 bases). The CDR3 is 14 amino acids. V was cut by 4 bases and J by 2 bases, with 9 bases left in between. The germline CDR1 and CDR2 sequences are MNHEY and SVGAGI. The CDR3 sequence is CASSSGGPYNEQFF. DNA for the CDR3: TGTGCCAGCAGTTCAGGGGGGCCCTACAATGAGCAGTTCTTC.

The J gene is TRBJ2-1, the V gene TRBV2, with 7 bases identical to TRBD1. The V gene end was trimmed by 7 bases and the J gene end by 4 bases; junction bases not matched to a gene: 10. Germline CDR1 and CDR2: SNHLY and FYNNEI. The CDR3 contains 15 residues. The CDR3 region is CASTSETGSYNEQFF. As DNA, the CDR3 is TGTGCCAGCACTTCCGAGACAGGGAGTTACAATGAGCAGTTCTTC.